These T cell receptor beta chains were read from a single sample in a study of blood T cell repertoires in COVID-19. The table came from immunoSEQ multiplex PCR; TCRdb's copy has only in-frame clones and leaves some out. Of nearly 25,000 clones listed, 89% are singletons. Material for sequencing was peripheral blood. Source of these receptors: an older man with acute or convalescent COVID-19. Each CDR3 is given with its conserved first and last residue. A D gene is named only where the DNA matches it firmly. Clone size appears in some rows only: once, few, many, or a class for an expanded clone.

J gene | D gene | V gene | clone size | CDR3 protein | CDR3 DNA
TRBJ2-3 | NA | TRBV19 | NA | CASSTAGGSDTQYF | TGTGCCAGTAGTACGGCGGGCGGGTCCGATACGCAGTATTTT
TRBJ1-2 | NA | TRBV18 | NA | CASSRPGLNYGYTF | TGTGCCAGCTCACGCCCCGGACTGAACTATGGCTACACCTTC
TRBJ2-2 | NA | TRBV7-6 | NA | CASSLISSATNTGELFF | TGTGCCAGCAGCTTAATCTCGAGCGCTACGAACACCGGGGAGCTGTTTTTT
TRBJ1-5 | TRBD1 | TRBV7-9 | NA | CASSLGTGGNQPQHF | TGTGCCAGCAGCTTAGGGACAGGGGGCAATCAGCCCCAGCATTTT
TRBJ2-1 | TRBD1 | TRBV6-5 | NA | CASNRGRGNEQFF | TGTGCCAGCAACAGGGGGCGAGGCAATGAGCAGTTCTTC
TRBJ1-5 | NA | TRBV13 | few | CASSLGGRVDQPQHF | TGTGCCAGCAGCTTAGGTGGCAGGGTAGATCAGCCCCAGCATTTT
TRBJ2-7 | TRBD2 | TRBV6-2/TRBV6-3 | NA | CASSPRDYLFSAEQYF | TGTGCCAGCAGTCCCCGGGACTACCTGTTTTCCGCCGAGCAGTACTTC
TRBJ2-1 | TRBD2 | TRBV5-1 | NA | CASSLAASGDRRSYNEQFF | TGCGCCAGCAGCTTGGCGGCTAGCGGGGATCGGAGATCCTACAATGAGCAGTTCTTC
TRBJ1-6 | TRBD1 | TRBV28 | NA | CASRGTGSRYNSPLHF | TGTGCCAGCAGGGGGACAGGCTCCCGGTATAATTCACCCCTCCACTTT
TRBJ2-1 | TRBD2 | TRBV29-1 | NA | CSGVLAGAKQFF | TGCAGCGGGGTTCTAGCGGGGGCGAAGCAGTTCTTC
TRBJ2-5 | NA | TRBV5-4 | few | CASNPEGQETQYF | TGTGCCAGCAACCCTGAGGGACAAGAGACCCAGTACTTC
TRBJ2-1 | TRBD2 | TRBV20-1 | NA | CSASLAGAYNEQFF | TGCAGTGCTAGTTTAGCGGGAGCCTACAATGAGCAGTTCTTC
TRBJ1-4 | TRBD1 | TRBV5-1 | NA | CASSFRGLNEKLFF | TGCGCCAGCAGCTTCAGGGGGCTTAATGAAAAACTGTTTTTT
TRBJ2-7 | TRBD2 | TRBV6-5 | NA | CASRPGGSYEQYF | TGTGCCAGCAGGCCGGGGGGGTCCTACGAGCAGTACTTC
TRBJ2-1 | TRBD2 | TRBV3-1/TRBV3-2 | NA | CASSHKRVGAGGNGEQFF | TGTGCCAGCAGCCATAAGAGGGTAGGAGCGGGAGGGAATGGTGAGCAGTTCTTC
TRBJ1-1 | TRBD1 | TRBV24-1 | NA | CAAGAGQGNTEAFF | TGTGCCGCCGGAGCCGGACAGGGGAACACTGAAGCTTTCTTT
TRBJ1-5 | NA | TRBV24-1 | once | CATSDGGAGGNQPQHF | TGTGCCACCAGTGATGGGGGGGCCGGTGGCAATCAGCCCCAGCATTTT
TRBJ2-7 | TRBD2 | TRBV5-4 | NA | CASSFSGVLVEQYF | TGTGCCAGCAGCTTTAGCGGGGTCCTGGTCGAGCAGTACTTC
TRBJ2-3 | NA | TRBV2 | NA | CASSEGGRGPDTQYF | TGTGCCAGCAGTGAAGGGGGCAGGGGACCAGATACGCAGTATTTT
TRBJ1-2 | TRBD1 | TRBV6-4 | NA | CASSRGSTGNYGYTF | TGTGCCAGCAGCAGGGGGTCAACAGGGAACTATGGCTACACCTTC
TRBJ2-3 | NA | TRBV2 | NA | CASSGSWGQNTDTQYF | TGTGCCAGCAGTGGCTCTTGGGGGCAGAACACAGATACGCAGTATTTT
TRBJ2-7 | NA | TRBV28 | NA | CASRLPPLGEQYF | TGTGCCAGCAGATTGCCCCCACTCGGGGAGCAGTACTTC
TRBJ2-3 | NA | TRBV3-1/TRBV3-2 | NA | CASSQDFRRTQYF | TGTGCCAGCAGCCAAGATTTTCGGCGGACGCAGTATTTT
TRBJ1-4 | NA | TRBV6-8 | NA | CASSPGVSEKLFF | TGTGCCAGCAGTCCAGGGGTAAGTGAAAAACTGTTTTTT
TRBJ2-2 | TRBD1 | TRBV7-9 | NA | CASSGNRDRGLNTGELFF | TGTGCCAGCAGCGGAAACCGGGACAGGGGGCTGAACACCGGGGAGCTGTTTTTT
TRBJ1-5 | NA | TRBV7-9 | NA | CASSFKGRYQPQHF | TGTGCCAGCAGCTTTAAGGGGCGTTATCAGCCCCAGCATTTT
TRBJ2-1 | NA | TRBV7-2 | NA | CASSLTQYNEQFF | TGTGCCAGCAGCTTAACACAGTACAATGAGCAGTTCTTC
TRBJ2-7 | TRBD1 | TRBV6-5 | NA | CASTGQGYEQYF | TGTGCCAGCACGGGACAGGGCTACGAGCAGTACTTC
TRBJ1-1 | NA | TRBV29-1 | NA | CSVVAGAQNTEAFF | TGCAGCGTTGTAGCAGGGGCACAGAACACTGAAGCTTTCTTT
TRBJ2-5 | TRBD2 | TRBV19 | NA | CASSIVGGRARETQYF | TGTGCCAGTAGTATAGTAGGCGGGAGGGCCAGAGAGACCCAGTACTTC
TRBJ2-2 | NA | TRBV6-5 | NA | CASSQLNTGELFF | TGTGCCAGCAGTCAACTGAACACCGGGGAGCTGTTTTTT
TRBJ1-5 | NA | TRBV28 | NA | CASSLNGPGVQPQHF | TGTGCCAGCAGTTTAAACGGACCAGGGGTTCAGCCCCAGCATTTT
TRBJ1-4 | NA | TRBV28 | NA | CASRALAGDEKLFF | TGTGCCAGTCGCGCTCTAGCGGGTGATGAAAAACTGTTTTTT
TRBJ2-4 | NA | TRBV3-1/TRBV3-2 | NA | CASSQVGATRAKNIQYF | TGTGCCAGCAGCCAAGTAGGGGCCACAAGGGCCAAAAACATTCAGTACTTC
TRBJ2-3 | TRBD1 | TRBV3-1/TRBV3-2 | NA | CASSQDLGQGGTDTQYF | TGTGCCAGCAGCCAAGACTTGGGACAGGGAGGCACAGATACGCAGTATTTT
TRBJ2-5 | TRBD1 | TRBV6-6 | once | CASSPTGGTGETQYF | TGTGCCAGCAGCCCGACAGGGGGCACGGGAGAGACCCAGTACTTC
TRBJ2-5 | TRBD2 | TRBV7-9 | NA | CASSLAGGTQYF | TGTGCCAGCAGCCTAGCGGGGGGGACCCAGTACTTC
TRBJ2-1 | TRBD2 | TRBV4-1 | NA | CASSQVDMGLAGGNEQFF | TGCGCCAGCAGCCAAGTGGACATGGGACTAGCGGGGGGGAATGAGCAGTTCTTC
TRBJ2-7 | NA | TRBV28 | NA | CAIDSMGGYEQYF | TGTGCCATCGACTCCATGGGGGGCTACGAGCAGTACTTC
TRBJ2-3 | NA | TRBV20-1 | NA | CSASRTDTQYF | TGCAGTGCTAGTCGTACAGATACGCAGTATTTT
TRBJ2-3 | TRBD2 | TRBV28 | NA | CASSATSGAADTQYF | TGTGCCAGCAGCGCGACTAGCGGGGCCGCAGATACGCAGTATTTT
TRBJ1-2 | NA | TRBV7-2 | NA | CASSRQGYGYTF | TGTGCCAGCAGTCGCCAGGGCTATGGCTACACCTTC
TRBJ2-5 | NA | TRBV15 | NA | CATSREVLTGETQYF | TGTGCCACCAGCAGAGAGGTCCTCACGGGGGAGACCCAGTACTTC
TRBJ2-4 | TRBD2 | TRBV3-1/TRBV3-2 | NA | CASSQVAGGAAKNIQYF | TGTGCCAGCAGCCAAGTTGCGGGGGGGGCTGCCAAAAACATTCAGTACTTC
TRBJ1-6 | NA | TRBV2 | NA | CASSPGQGRDSPLHF | TGTGCCAGCAGCCCGGGCCAAGGGCGGGATTCACCCCTCCACTTT
TRBJ2-5 | NA | TRBV6-6 | NA | CASTYGETQYF | TGTGCCAGCACCTACGGGGAGACCCAGTACTTC
TRBJ2-4 | TRBD2 | TRBV5-6 | NA | CASSILAGDKNIQYF | TGTGCCAGCAGCATACTAGCGGGGGACAAAAACATTCAGTACTTC
TRBJ1-3 | NA | TRBV7-9 | NA | CASSRPPGTVSGNTIYF | TGTGCCAGCAGCAGGCCCCCTGGTACAGTCTCTGGAAACACCATATATTTT
TRBJ1-3 | NA | TRBV4-2 | NA | CASSPSGGRATIYF | TGTGCCAGCAGCCCAAGCGGGGGGCGCGCCACCATATATTTT